Listed below are T cell receptor beta chains from one sample, sequenced in a study of blood T cell repertoires in COVID-19. Some clones are missing from TCRdb's copy, which holds only in-frame ones; the method was immunoSEQ multiplex PCR. The sample holds roughly 150,000 clones, about 89% seen once. Specimen: peripheral blood. Every receptor here comes from a man in his sixties with acute or convalescent COVID-19. Both conserved end residues are part of each CDR3.

length	V	J	CDR3
14	TRBV5-1	TRBJ2-3	CASSPSTGGDTQYF
11	TRBV12-3/TRBV12-4	TRBJ1-1	CASSSARGAFF
14	TRBV7-2	TRBJ2-5	CASSSGTIRETQYF
16	TRBV3-1/TRBV3-2	TRBJ1-2	CASSPRRRGQAAGYTF
14	TRBV3-1/TRBV3-2	TRBJ1-2	CASSLGQGASGYTF
14	TRBV5-1	TRBJ2-7	CASSPARGSYEQYF
13	TRBV6-5	TRBJ1-3	CASRRDSGNTIYF
18	TRBV15	TRBJ2-7	CATSRGGTSGVNSYEQYF
15	TRBV6-5	TRBJ2-3	CASSLDRMTTDTQYF
14	TRBV6-5	TRBJ1-1	CASSYSGAGAEAFF